The source of this T cell receptor beta chain is a study of blood T cell repertoires in COVID-19. About the study: COVID-19 samples, acute and convalescent, were from the United States, Italy and Spain. T cells, B-cell-depleted T cells, or PBMCs supplied cDNA or gDNA.

Per the original methods: The assay estimated nucleated cells by amplifying reference gene primers. Assay: immunoSEQ multiplex PCR; the TCRdb copy retains only in-frame clones and omits some. The V and J calls and clone size were taken over from that table, and D and trimming were inferred from the DNA. In the table there are over 100,000 clones, around 87% of which are singletons. Trimming took 1 base from V and 4 from J; bases not matched to a gene: 3. Germline CDR1 reads GTSNPN; CDR2 reads SVGIG (reference sequence). The CDR3 has 14 amino acids. Material: peripheral blood. The genes are TRBV30 and TRBJ2-3; the match to TRBD2 covers 9 bases. The sequence was obtained from a man aged 50 or older with active or convalescent COVID-19. The CDR3 coding sequence is TGTGCCTGGAGTGGGCTAGCGGGGTCAGATACGCAGTATTTT. It is translated as CAWSGLAGSDTQYF.